Below are 23 T cell receptor beta chains sequenced from a single sample in a study of cytomegalovirus exposure and HLA in healthy donors. The PCR employed 60 Vbeta primers together with 13 Jbeta primers. Profiled with immunoSEQ multiplex PCR; TCRdb holds only in-frame clones, not every one. The sample has about 130,000 clones. Specimen: PBMCs. The receptor source for this set is a woman aged 40 to 50 in good health and CMV-seropositive.

The V and J genes are TRBV5-1 and TRBJ2-5; D gene unclear. The germline gives CDR1 SGHRS, CDR2 YFSETQ. Trimming took off 0 bases at V and 5 bases at J, with 8 bases between the two ends. The CDR3 has 13 residues. In DNA, the CDR3 is TGCGCCAGCAGCTTGGCCGGTTCGGAGACCCAGTACTTC. Translated: CASSLAGSETQYF.

V is TRBV11-2 and J is TRBJ2-5, with no clear D. CDR1 is SGHAT, CDR2 FQNNGV, per germline. There are 16 residues in the CDR3. Trimming pared 10 bases from V and 5 bases from J, leaving 26 bases between. This CDR3 reads CATRRALAASRETQYF. In DNA form, the CDR3 reads TGTGCCACCCGTCGAGCCTTGGCAGCCTCTAGGGAGACCCAGTACTTC.

The V call is TRBV19, the J call TRBJ1-1; D ambiguous. There are 13 residues in the CDR3. Germline loops: CDR1 LNHDA, CDR2 SQIVND (reference sequence). Trimming took off 2 bases at V and 4 bases at J, with 8 bases between the two ends. As DNA, the CDR3 is TGTGCCAGTAGTATAAGCGTAAGCACTGAAGCTTTCTTT. Translated, it gives CASSISVSTEAFF.

V usage is TRBV28 and J usage is TRBJ2-7; D gene uncertain. The CDR3 is made up of 13 amino acids. V was clipped by 2 bases and J by 4 bases, with 9 bases between them. The germline gives CDR1 MDHEN, CDR2 SYDVKM. DNA for the CDR3: TGTGCCAGCAGTTTAAGCGCGGATTACGAGCAGTACTTC. Residues: CASSLSADYEQYF.

The chain employs TRBV19 and TRBJ1-1; 7 bases line up with TRBD1. The CDR3 spans 12 residues. The germline V gene encodes CDR1 LNHDA and CDR2 SQIVND (reference sequence). J was trimmed by 4 bases and V by 6 bases; bases with no gene match: 2. The CDR3 sequence is CASRRGRTEAFF. The CDR3 nucleotides read TGTGCCAGTAGAAGGGGGCGCACTGAAGCTTTCTTT.

The chain links TRBV2 to TRBJ1-4; 8 nucleotides align to TRBD1. The length of the CDR3 is 14 residues. Germline lookup yields CDR1 SNHLY and CDR2 FYNNEI. Trimming cost V 8 bases and J 3 bases; bases outside gene matches: 5. CDR3 nucleotide sequence: TGTGCCAGCCAGGGGGCGCCGGCTAATGAAAAACTGTTTTTT. Protein: CASQGAPANEKLFF.

The chain has TRBV21-1 and TRBJ2-5; the listed D gene, TRBD1, was not tested against the DNA. TRBV21-1 is classified as a pseudogene. This CDR3 region has 18 residues. The CDR3 here is CASSRPWEQGALGETQYF. The CDR3 DNA reads as TGTGCCAGCAGCAGACCCTGGGAGCAGGGGGCATTAGGAGAGACCCAGTACTTC.

The rearrangement uses TRBV19 and TRBJ1-4; maybe TRBD1 (5 bases). Deletions cut 7 bases from V and 3 bases from J, with 12 bases between. CDR3 length: 14 residues. Germline V gene data show CDR1 as LNHDA and CDR2 as SQIVND (reference sequence). The CDR3: CASTAGWANEKLFF. The CDR3 DNA follows: TGTGCCAGTACAGCAGGGTGGGCTAATGAAAAACTGTTTTTT.

As regards this clone: At one of its ends the junction is not consistent with the germline gene, which may arise from a read error. The CDR3 sequence: CASSPGTSDEQFF. For the CDR3, the DNA is TGTGCTAGCAGCCCAGGGACTAGCGATGAGCAGTTCTTC. The J gene is TRBJ2-1, the V gene TRBV7-7; 10 bases align to TRBD2. The CDR3 runs to 13 residues. Germline-derived CDR1 and CDR2 are SSHAT and FNYEAQ (reference sequence).

The rearrangement uses TRBV6-1 and TRBJ2-5; 8 nucleotides align to TRBD2. Per germline, CDR1 MNHNS and CDR2 SASEGT. The CDR3 runs 14 residues. V dropped 4 bases and J dropped 4; count of bases not matched to a gene: 5. For the CDR3, the DNA is TGTGCCAGCAGTGGGGGACTAGTACGAGAGACCCAGTACTTC. It codes for CASSGGLVRETQYF.

The chain couples TRBV5-4 to TRBJ2-7; 11 nucleotides align to TRBD1. V lost 3 bases and J lost 7; bases outside the gene matches: 9. CDR1 SGHNT and CDR2 YYREEE come from the germline V gene (reference sequence). The CDR3 is made up of 15 amino acids. The CDR3 protein is CASSSTGTGGREQYF. DNA of the CDR3: TGTGCCAGCAGCTCCACCGGGACAGGGGGACGGGAGCAGTACTTC.

A word on this clone: Its ends do not fully match the called genes, so a read error is possible. The rearrangement joins TRBV7-7 to TRBJ2-3, with D uncertain. There are 15 residues in the CDR3. Germline V gives CDR1 SSHAT, CDR2 FNYEAQ (reference sequence). CDR3 loop: CASSPVSPSTDTQYF. The CDR3, as DNA: TGTGCTAGCAGCCCCGTTAGCCCTAGCACAGATACGCAGTATTTT.

J is TRBJ2-4 and V is TRBV14, with D hard to call. Trimming took 1 base from V and 9 from J, leaving 4 bases between them. The CDR3 extends over 11 amino acids. CDR1 and CDR2 (germline): SGHDN, FVKESK. In nucleotides, the CDR3 is TGTGCCAGCAGCCAAGGCGTCATTCAGTACTTC. Its protein is CASSQGVIQYF.

This chain connects TRBV6-1 to TRBJ1-4, with 9 bases lining up with TRBD1. The trim removed 4 bases at V and 5 bases at J, leaving 8 bases unmatched. Per germline, CDR1 MNHNS and CDR2 SASEGT. The CDR3 extends over 16 amino acids. The CDR3, as DNA: TGTGCCAGCAGTGCCCCGCAGACAGGGGGGAATGAAAAACTGTTTTTT. Translating gives CASSAPQTGGNEKLFF.

The chain's CDR3 is CASNTPGEGETQYF. The DNA of the CDR3 is TGTGCCAGCAACACTCCAGGGGAGGGGGAGACCCAGTACTTC. The chain uses TRBV5-6 and TRBJ2-5, with TRBD2 as a possible D gene (7 bases). The V and J ends lost 6 bases and 5 bases respectively, with 17 bases between them. The length of the CDR3 is 14 residues. Per the germline V gene, CDR1 is SGHDT and CDR2 is YYEEEE. Using reference TRBV5-6 and TRBJ2-5 for the parts outside the CDR3, the full variable domain is DAGVTQSPTHLIKTRGQQVTLRCSPKSGHDTVSWYQQALGQGPQFIFQYYEEEERQRGNFPDRFSGHQFPNYSSELNVNALLLGDSALYLCASNTPGEGETQYFGPGTRLLVL.

The V call is TRBV5-1, the J call TRBJ2-6, with D maybe TRBD1 (6 bases). In germline, CDR1 is SGHRS, CDR2 YFSETQ. Trimming shortened V by 4 bases and J by 1 base, and 9 bases separated the two germline ends. The CDR3 totals 15 residues. In DNA form, the CDR3 reads TGCGCCAGCAGCCCGGGACAATCTGGGGCCAACGTCCTGACTTTC. It is translated as CASSPGQSGANVLTF.

The rearrangement joins TRBV4-1 to TRBJ2-1; 10 bases are a match to TRBD2. V lost 3 bases, J lost 4 bases, and 6 bases stayed unmatched. Germline V CDR1 and CDR2: MGHRA, YSYEKL. This CDR3 comprises 16 residues. CDR3 residues: CASSQGGSGRYNEQFF. In DNA, the CDR3 is TGCGCCAGCAGCCAGGGGGGTAGCGGGAGGTACAATGAGCAGTTCTTC.

This chain connects TRBV27 to TRBJ2-1, with TRBD2 identical over 11 bases. The germline CDR1 and CDR2 sequences are MNHEY and SMNVEV (reference sequence). CDR3 length: 16 amino acids. J was trimmed by 7 bases and V by 6 bases; bases with no gene match: 11. DNA of the CDR3: TGTGCCAGCAGAACCCCGACTAGCGGGATAGTGAATGAGCAGTTCTTC. Amino acid sequence: CASRTPTSGIVNEQFF.

V is TRBV11-3 and J is TRBJ2-3; 14 bases are a match to TRBD2. Germline-derived CDR1 and CDR2 are SGHNT and YENEEA. There are 17 residues in the CDR3. V was clipped by 4 bases and J by 6 bases; unmatched bases: 9. In DNA form, the CDR3 reads TGTGCCAGCAGCTACGGACTAGCGGGAGGCCTTGGGGATACGCAGTATTTT. Protein sequence: CASSYGLAGGLGDTQYF.

This chain joins TRBV7-8 and TRBJ2-2; TRBD1 aligns across 7 bases. This CDR3 spans 16 amino acids. The J segment lost 1 base and the V segment lost 0 bases, leaving 2 bases of the junction unmatched. Germline V lookup: CDR1 SGHVS, CDR2 FQNEAQ. The CDR3 nucleotides are TGTGCCAGCAGCTTAGCCCAGGGGGTGAACACCGGGGAGCTGTTTTTT. Translating it yields CASSLAQGVNTGELFF.

The chain joins TRBV12-1 to TRBJ1-2. TRBV12-1 is designated a pseudogene. CDR3 length: 13 amino acids. The CDR3 protein is CASSFILNYGYTF. The CDR3 nucleotides read TGTGCCAGCAGCTTTATCCTTAACTATGGCTACACCTTC.

This sequence joins TRBV23-1 and TRBJ1-2; TRBD1 agrees at 9 bases. TRBV23-1 is an ORF; its function is uncertain. V lost 8 bases, J lost 5 bases, and 12 bases stayed unmatched. The length of the CDR3 is 15 residues. The CDR3 loop is CASDLGTGTDYGYTF. CDR3 bases: TGCGCCAGCGACCTTGGGACAGGGACTGATTATGGCTACACCTTC.

V usage is TRBV11-1 and J usage is TRBJ2-1, with D tentatively TRBD1 (6 bases). Germline V CDR1 and CDR2: SGHAT, FQDESV (reference sequence). The CDR3 totals 12 residues. Trimming took 7 bases from V and 3 from J, leaving 7 bases between them. The CDR3 sequence: CASTRGYNEQFF. CDR3 bases: TGTGCCAGCACCAGGGGCTACAATGAGCAGTTCTTC.